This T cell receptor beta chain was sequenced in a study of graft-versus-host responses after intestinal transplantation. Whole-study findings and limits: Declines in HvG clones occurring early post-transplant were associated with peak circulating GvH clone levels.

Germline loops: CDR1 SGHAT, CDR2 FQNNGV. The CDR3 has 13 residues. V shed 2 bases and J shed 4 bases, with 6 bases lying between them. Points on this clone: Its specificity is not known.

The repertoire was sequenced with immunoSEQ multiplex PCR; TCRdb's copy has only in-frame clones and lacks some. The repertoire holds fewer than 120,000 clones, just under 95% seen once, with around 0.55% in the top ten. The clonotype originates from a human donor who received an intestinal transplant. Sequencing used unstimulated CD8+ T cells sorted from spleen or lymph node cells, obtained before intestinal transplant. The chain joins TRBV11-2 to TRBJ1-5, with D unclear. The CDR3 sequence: CASSLWANQPQHF. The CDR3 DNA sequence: TGTGCCAGCAGCTTATGGGCGAATCAGCCCCAGCATTTT.